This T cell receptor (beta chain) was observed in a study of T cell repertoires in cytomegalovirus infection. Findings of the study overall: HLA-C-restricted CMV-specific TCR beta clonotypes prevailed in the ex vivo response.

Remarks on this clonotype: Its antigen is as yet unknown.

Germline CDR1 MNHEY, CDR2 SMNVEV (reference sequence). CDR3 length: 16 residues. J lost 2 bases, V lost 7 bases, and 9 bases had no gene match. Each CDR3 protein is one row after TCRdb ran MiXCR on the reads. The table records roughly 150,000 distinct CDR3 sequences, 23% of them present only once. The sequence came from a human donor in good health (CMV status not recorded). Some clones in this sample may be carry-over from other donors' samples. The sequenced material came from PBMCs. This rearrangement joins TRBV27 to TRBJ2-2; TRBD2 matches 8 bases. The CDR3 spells CASTLRGGGNTGELFF. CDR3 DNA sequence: TGTGCCAGCACCCTCCGGGGGGGTGGAAACACCGGGGAGCTGTTTTTT.